This T cell receptor beta chain was sequenced in a study of CD8 T cells in ankylosing spondylitis. For TCR beta, libraries came from quantitative 5'-RACE with molecular barcodes. TCRdb itself ran the 5' RACE reads through MiXCR, one entry per CDR3 protein. Here the sample spans 250,000 to 400,000 distinct CDR3 sequences, around 10% being singletons. This clonotype was observed many times. What it binds is not known. General observations from the study: Some of these motif variants have turned up before, in reports on reactive arthritis synovial fluid and blood. The authors reported significant enrichment of disease-linked clones in matched ankylosing spondylitis synovial fluid. Among TCR beta sequences, a motif of several highly homologous variants appeared characteristic of ankylosing spondylitis blood.

CDR1 is SGHRS, CDR2 YFSETQ, per germline. There are 13 residues in the CDR3. V was pared by 4 bases and J by 2 bases, with 7 bases between. The receptor comes from a female donor with ankylosing spondylitis or in good health (not recorded which). The chain couples TRBV5-1 to TRBJ2-1; D uncertain. Sequences were obtained from blood, either unsorted or a sorted T cell fraction (not recorded which). The CDR3 protein is CASSPEAYNEQFF. In DNA form, the CDR3 reads TGCGCCAGCAGCCCTGAAGCCTACAATGAGCAGTTCTTC.